This T cell receptor beta chain comes out of a study of T cell responses to AZD1222 COVID-19 vaccine. Assay used: immunoSEQ multiplex PCR; TCRdb lists only in-frame clones, some missing. The table shows 140,000 or so clones, with over 85% occurring only once. This material consisted of peripheral blood, taken 28 days after the second AZD1222 dose. The source of this sequence is an adult who received the AZD1222 COVID-19 vaccine.

CDR3 in amino acids: CASSHNHVNSPLHF. CDR3 in DNA: TGCGCCAGCAGCCATAACCATGTAAATTCACCCCTCCACTTT. The chain couples TRBV4-3 to TRBJ1-6; D gene uncertain. Trimming stripped 3 bases from V and 7 bases from J, with 10 bases between. The CDR3 sequence is 14 residues long. Germline CDR1 LGHNA, CDR2 YSLEER.